The following is a T cell receptor beta chain sequence with its context. Antigen unknown. The data were taken from a study of cytomegalovirus exposure and HLA in healthy donors. The overall study: The approximately 120 validation repertoires, a later analysis reported, used the same platform as the roughly 660 repertoires from the first cohort.

V shed 2 bases and J 7 bases; nucleotides not matched to a gene: 15. This CDR3 is built from 17 residues. Germline CDR1 reads SGHTA; CDR2 reads FQGTGA. Generated by immunoSEQ multiplex PCR, the TCRdb table keeps only in-frame clones and is missing some. The sample lists tens of thousands of clones, roughly 85% occurring once. Whole-study results and caveats: Usually a TCR sequence was rare, but some public TCRs were found in many donors.

The chain is built from TRBV7-3 and TRBJ1-2; 8 nucleotides align to TRBD1. The sequence was collected from a man aged 18 to 35 in good health and CMV-seropositive. Sequences were obtained from PBMCs. The CDR3 loop is CASSLEWVGQGVGGYTF. The CDR3 DNA reads as TGTGCCAGCAGCTTAGAATGGGTAGGACAGGGTGTAGGTGGCTACACCTTC.